This T cell receptor (beta chain) was found in a study of blood T cell repertoires in COVID-19. Sequenced by immunoSEQ multiplex PCR; TCRdb stores in-frame clones only, minus some. Among a few hundred thousand clones listed, nearly 90% were seen once. CDR3 length: 13 residues. The V gene end was trimmed by 1 base and the J gene end by 16 bases; junction bases not matched to a gene: 8. This clone was detected only a few times. The rearrangement uses TRBV12-3 or TRBV12-4 and TRBJ1-3; TRBD1 agrees at 9 bases. The sequence came from a woman aged 45-65 years who had been exposed to COVID-19. The sequencing sample was made of PBMCs or T cells enriched from blood (not recorded which). CDR3 sequence (DNA): TGTGCCAGCAGTTTAGGGGGACGGGACAGGGTGTATTTT. Amino acids: CASSLGGRDRVYF.